In this sample, the clone carrying this T cell receptor beta chain turned up a few times. The antigen is undetermined. This sample is drawn from a study of T cell repertoires in cytomegalovirus infection. Turning to the study itself: CMV infection together with matching HLA type was indicated by public TCR beta signatures. Study-level findings and limits: Carriage of CMV together with the relevant HLA was identifiable through cumulative public TCR beta family frequency.

The CDR3 totals 14 residues. The V gene's germline CDR1 is ENHRY and CDR2 SYGVKD. Losses at the gene ends were 6 bases for V and 4 bases for J; bases not matched to a gene: 3. TCRdb re-derived calls from the reads in MiXCR, one entry per CDR3 protein. The table records roughly 640,000 distinct CDR3 sequences, more than 20% of them present only once. The sequence was collected from a human donor in good health (CMV status not recorded). Some clones in this sample may be carry-over from other donors' samples. The chain couples TRBV10-3 to TRBJ2-1, with 10 bases lining up with TRBD2. The sequencing sample was made of CD8+ T cells from PBMCs. The CDR3 is CAIRETSGYNEQFF. CDR3 in DNA: TGTGCCATCAGGGAGACTAGCGGGTACAATGAGCAGTTCTTC.